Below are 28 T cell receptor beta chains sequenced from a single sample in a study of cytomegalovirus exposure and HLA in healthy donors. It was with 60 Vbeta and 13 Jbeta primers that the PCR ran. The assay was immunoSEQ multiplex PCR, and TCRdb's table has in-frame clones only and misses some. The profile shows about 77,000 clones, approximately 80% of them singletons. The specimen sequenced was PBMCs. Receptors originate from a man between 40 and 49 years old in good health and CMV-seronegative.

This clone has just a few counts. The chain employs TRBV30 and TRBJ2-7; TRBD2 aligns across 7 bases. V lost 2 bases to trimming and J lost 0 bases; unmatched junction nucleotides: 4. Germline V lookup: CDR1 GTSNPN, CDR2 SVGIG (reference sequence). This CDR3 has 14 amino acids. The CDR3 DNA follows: TGTGCCTGGAGTAACGGGGGGACCTCCTACGAGCAGTACTTC. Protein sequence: CAWSNGGTSYEQYF.

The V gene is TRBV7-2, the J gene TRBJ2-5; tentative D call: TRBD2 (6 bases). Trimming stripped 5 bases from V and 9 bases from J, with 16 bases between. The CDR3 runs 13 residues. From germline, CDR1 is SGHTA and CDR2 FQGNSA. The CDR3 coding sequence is TGTGCCAGCAGCCCGGTAGCGGCCGGGGCCCAGTACTTC. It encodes CASSPVAAGAQYF.

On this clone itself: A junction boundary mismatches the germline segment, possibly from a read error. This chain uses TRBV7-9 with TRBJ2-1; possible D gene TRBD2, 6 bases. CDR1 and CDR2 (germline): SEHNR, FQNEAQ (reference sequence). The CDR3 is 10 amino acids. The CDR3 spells CASSPGLPVF. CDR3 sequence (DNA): TGTGCCAGCAGCCCGGGACTGCCGGTCTTC. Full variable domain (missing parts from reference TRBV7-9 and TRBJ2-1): DTGVSQNPRHKITKRGQNVTFRCDPISEHNRLYWYRQTLGQGPEFLTYFQNEAQLEKSRLLSDRFSAERPKGSFSTLEIQRTEQGDSAMYLCASSPGLPVFGPGTRLTVL.

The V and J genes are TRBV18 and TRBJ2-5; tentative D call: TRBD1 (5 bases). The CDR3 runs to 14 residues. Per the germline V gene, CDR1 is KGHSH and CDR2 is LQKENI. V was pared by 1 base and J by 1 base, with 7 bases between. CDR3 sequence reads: CASSPQGVQETQYF. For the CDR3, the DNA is TGTGCCAGCTCACCACAAGGGGTCCAAGAGACCCAGTACTTC.

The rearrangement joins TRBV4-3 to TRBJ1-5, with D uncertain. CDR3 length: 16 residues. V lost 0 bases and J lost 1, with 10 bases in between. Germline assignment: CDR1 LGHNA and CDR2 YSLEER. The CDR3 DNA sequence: TGCGCCAGCAGCCAAGAATTGGCTCCGAGCAATCAGCCCCAGCATTTT. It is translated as CASSQELAPSNQPQHF.

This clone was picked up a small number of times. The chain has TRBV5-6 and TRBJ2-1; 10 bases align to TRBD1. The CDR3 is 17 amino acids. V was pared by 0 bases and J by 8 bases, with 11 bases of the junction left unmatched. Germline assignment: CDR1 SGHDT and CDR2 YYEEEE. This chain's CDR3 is CASSLVYRDRGRYEQFF. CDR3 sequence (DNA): TGTGCCAGCAGCTTGGTTTACCGGGACAGGGGTAGGTATGAGCAGTTCTTC.

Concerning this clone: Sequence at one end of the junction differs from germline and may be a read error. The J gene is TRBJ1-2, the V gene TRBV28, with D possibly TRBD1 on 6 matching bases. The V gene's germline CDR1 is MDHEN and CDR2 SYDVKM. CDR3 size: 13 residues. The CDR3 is CAANGGANYGYPF. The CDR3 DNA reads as TGTGCCGCGAACGGGGGGGCTAACTATGGCTACCCCTTC.

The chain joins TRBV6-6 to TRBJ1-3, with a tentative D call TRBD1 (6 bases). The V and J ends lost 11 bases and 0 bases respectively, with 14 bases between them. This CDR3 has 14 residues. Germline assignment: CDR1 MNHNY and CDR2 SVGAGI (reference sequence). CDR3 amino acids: CAGGADNSGNTIYF. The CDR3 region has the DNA TGTGCCGGGGGGGCGGATAACTCTGGAAACACCATATATTTT.

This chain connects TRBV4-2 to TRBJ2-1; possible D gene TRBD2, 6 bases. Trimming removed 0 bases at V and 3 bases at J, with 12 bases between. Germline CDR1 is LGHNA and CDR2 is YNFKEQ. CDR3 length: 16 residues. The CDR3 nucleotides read TGTGCCAGCAGCCAAGATCCGGGGGACCTCTACAATGAGCAGTTCTTC. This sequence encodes CASSQDPGDLYNEQFF.

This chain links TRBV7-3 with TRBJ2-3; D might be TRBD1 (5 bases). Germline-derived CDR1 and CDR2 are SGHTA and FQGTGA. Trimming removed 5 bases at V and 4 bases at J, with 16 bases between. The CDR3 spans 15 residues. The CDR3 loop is CASSLSGQTADTQYF. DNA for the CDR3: TGTGCCAGCAGCCTCTCGGGCCAGACAGCAGATACGCAGTATTTT.

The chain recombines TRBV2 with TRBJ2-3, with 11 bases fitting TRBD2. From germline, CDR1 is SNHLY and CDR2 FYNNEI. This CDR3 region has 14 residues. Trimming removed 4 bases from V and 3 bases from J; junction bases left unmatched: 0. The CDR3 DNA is TGTGCCAGCAGTGGGACTAGCGGGACAGATACGCAGTATTTT. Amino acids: CASSGTSGTDTQYF.

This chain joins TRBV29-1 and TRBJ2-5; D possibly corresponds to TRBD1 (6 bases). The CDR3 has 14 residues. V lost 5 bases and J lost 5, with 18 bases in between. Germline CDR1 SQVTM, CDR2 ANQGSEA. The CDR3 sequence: CSVSLTGLRETQYF. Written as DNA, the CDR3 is TGCAGCGTTTCACTGACAGGCCTCCGCGAGACCCAGTACTTC.

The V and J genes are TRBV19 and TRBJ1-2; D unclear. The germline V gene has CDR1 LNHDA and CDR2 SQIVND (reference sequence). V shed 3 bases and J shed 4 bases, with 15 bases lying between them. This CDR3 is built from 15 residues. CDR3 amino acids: CASSIGTDTFYGYTF. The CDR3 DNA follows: TGTGCCAGTAGTATTGGAACAGACACTTTCTATGGCTACACCTTC.

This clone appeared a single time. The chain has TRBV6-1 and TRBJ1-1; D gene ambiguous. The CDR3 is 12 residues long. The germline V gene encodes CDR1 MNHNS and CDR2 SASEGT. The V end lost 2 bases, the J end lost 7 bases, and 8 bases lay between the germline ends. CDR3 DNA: TGTGCCAGCAGTGAATGGCAGCGTGAAGCTTTCTTT. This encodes CASSEWQREAFF.

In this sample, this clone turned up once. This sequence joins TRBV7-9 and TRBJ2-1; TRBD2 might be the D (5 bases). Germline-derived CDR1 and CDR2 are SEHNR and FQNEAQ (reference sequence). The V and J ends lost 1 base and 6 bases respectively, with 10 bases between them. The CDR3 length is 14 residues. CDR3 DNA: TGTGCCAGCAGCTTAGTAAAGGACTTCAATGAGCAGTTCTTC. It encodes CASSLVKDFNEQFF.

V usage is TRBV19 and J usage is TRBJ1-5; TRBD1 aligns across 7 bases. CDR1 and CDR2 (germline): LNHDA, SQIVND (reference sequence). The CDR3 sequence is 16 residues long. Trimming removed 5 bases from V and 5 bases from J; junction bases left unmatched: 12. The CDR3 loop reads CASSPEQGRHHQPQHF. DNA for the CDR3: TGTGCCAGTAGTCCCGAACAGGGGCGTCACCATCAGCCCCAGCATTTT.

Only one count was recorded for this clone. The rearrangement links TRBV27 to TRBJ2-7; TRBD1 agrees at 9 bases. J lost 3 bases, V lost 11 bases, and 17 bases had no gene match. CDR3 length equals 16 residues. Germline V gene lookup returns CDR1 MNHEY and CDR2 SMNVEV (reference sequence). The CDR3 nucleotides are TGTGCCGGTGACAAGCGCTGGACAGGGGACTACTACGAGCAGTACTTC. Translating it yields CAGDKRWTGDYYEQYF.

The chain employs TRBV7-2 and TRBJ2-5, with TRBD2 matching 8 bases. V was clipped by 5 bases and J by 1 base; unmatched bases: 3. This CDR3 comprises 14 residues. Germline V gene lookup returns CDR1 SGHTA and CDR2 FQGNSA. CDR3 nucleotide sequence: TGTGCCAGCAGCCCGGGGGGGGGCCAAGAGACCCAGTACTTC. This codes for CASSPGGGQETQYF.

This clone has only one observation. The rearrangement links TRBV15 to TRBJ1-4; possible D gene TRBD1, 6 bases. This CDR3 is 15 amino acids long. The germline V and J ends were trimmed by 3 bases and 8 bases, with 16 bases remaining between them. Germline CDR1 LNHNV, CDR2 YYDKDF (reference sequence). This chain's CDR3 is CATSRITGGAEKLFF. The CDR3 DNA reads TGTGCCACCAGCAGGATAACGGGGGGGGCAGAAAAACTGTTTTTT.

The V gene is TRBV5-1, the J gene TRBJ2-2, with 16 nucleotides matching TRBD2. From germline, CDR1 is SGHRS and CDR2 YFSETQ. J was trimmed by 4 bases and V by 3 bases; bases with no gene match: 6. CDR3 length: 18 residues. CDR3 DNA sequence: TGCGCCAGCAGCTCGGGACTAGCGGGGGGGCTCGGCACCGGGGAGCTGTTTTTT. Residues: CASSSGLAGGLGTGELFF.

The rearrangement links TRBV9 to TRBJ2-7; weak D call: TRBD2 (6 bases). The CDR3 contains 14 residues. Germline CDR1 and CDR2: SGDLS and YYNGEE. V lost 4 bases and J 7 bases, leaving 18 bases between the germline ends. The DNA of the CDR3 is TGTGCCAGCAGCTCAACGGGCAGGGAGGAGGAGCAGTACTTC. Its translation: CASSSTGREEEQYF.

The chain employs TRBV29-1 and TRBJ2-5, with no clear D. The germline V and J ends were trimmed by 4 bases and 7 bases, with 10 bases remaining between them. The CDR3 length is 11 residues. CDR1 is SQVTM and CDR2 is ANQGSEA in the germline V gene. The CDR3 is CSVGVDGTQYF. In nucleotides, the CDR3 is TGCAGCGTTGGAGTCGATGGGACCCAGTACTTC.

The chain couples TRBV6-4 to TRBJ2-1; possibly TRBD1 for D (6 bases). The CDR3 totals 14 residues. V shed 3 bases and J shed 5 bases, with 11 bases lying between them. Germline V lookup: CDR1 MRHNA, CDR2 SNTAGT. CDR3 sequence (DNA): TGTGCCAGCAGTGAGACAGGACTTCACAATGAGCAGTTCTTC. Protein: CASSETGLHNEQFF.

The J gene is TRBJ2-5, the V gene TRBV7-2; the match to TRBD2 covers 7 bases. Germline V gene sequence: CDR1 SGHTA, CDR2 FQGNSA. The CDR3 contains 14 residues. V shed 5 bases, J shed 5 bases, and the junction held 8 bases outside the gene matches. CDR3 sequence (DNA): TGTGCCAGCAGCCCCGGGGGGTCCAGGGAGACCCAGTACTTC. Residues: CASSPGGSRETQYF.

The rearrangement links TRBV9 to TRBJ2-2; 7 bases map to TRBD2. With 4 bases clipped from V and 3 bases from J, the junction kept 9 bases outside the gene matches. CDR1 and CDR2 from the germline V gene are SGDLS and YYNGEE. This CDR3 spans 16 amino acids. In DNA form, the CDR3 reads TGTGCCAGCAGCCCATCGGCAGCGGGGTACACCGGGGAGCTGTTTTTT. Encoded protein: CASSPSAAGYTGELFF.

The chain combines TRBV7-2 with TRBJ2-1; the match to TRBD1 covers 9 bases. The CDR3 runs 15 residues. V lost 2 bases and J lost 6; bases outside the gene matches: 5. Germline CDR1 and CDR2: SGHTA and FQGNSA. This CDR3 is CASSLTGTGLNEQFF. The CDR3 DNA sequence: TGTGCCAGCAGCTTAACCGGGACAGGGCTCAATGAGCAGTTCTTC.

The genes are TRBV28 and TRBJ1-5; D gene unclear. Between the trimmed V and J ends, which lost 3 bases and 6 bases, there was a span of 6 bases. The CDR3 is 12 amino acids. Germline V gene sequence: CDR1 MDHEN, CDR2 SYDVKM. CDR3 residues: CASSFNLQPQHF. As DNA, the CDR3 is TGTGCCAGCAGTTTTAATCTTCAGCCCCAGCATTTT. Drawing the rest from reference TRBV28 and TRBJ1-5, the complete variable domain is DVKVTQSSRYLVKRTGEKVFLECVQDMDHENMFWYRQDPGLGLRLIYFSYDVKMKEKGDIPEGYSVSREKKERFSLILESASTNQTSMYLCASSFNLQPQHFGDGTRLSIL.

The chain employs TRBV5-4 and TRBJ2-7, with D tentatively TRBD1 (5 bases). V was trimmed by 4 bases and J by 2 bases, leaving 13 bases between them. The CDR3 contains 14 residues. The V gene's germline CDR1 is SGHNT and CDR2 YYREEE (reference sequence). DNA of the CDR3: TGTGCCAGCAGCCGAAAGGGGCCAACCTACGAGCAGTACTTC. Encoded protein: CASSRKGPTYEQYF. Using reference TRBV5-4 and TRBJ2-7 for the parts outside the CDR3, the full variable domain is ETGVTQSPTHLIKTRGQQVTLRCSSQSGHNTVSWYQQALGQGPQFIFQYYREEENGRGNFPPRFSGLQFPNYSSELNVNALELDDSALYLCASSRKGPTYEQYFGPGTRLTVT.